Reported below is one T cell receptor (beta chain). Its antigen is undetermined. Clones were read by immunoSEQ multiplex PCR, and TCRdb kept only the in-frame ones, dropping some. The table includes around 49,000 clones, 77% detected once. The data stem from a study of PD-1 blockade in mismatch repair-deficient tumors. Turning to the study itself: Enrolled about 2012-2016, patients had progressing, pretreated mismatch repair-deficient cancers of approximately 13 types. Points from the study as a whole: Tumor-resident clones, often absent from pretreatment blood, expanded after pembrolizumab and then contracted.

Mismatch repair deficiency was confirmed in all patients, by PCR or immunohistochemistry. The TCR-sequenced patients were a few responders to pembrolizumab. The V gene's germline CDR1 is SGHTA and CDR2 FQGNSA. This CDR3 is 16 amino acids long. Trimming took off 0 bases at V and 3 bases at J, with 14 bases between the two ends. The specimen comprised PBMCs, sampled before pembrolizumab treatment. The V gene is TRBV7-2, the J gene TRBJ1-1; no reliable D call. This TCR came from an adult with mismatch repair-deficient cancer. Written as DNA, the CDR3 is TGTGCCAGCAGCTTAGCAGGACGGAGTGGGGACACTGAAGCTTTCTTT. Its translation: CASSLAGRSGDTEAFF.